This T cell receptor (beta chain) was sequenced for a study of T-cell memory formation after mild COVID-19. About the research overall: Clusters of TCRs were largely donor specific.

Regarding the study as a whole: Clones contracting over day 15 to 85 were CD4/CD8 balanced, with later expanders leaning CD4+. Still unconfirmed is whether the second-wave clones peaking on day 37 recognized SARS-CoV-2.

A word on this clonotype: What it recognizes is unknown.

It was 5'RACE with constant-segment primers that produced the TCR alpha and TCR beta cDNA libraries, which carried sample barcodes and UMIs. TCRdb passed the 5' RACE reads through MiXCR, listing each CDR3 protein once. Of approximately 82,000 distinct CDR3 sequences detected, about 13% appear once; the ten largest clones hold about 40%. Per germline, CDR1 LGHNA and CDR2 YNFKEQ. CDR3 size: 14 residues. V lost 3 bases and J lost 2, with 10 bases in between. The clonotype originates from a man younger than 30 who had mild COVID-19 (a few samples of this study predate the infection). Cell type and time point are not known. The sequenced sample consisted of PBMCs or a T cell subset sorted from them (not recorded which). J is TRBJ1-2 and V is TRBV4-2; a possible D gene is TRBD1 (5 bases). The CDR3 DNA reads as TGTGCCAGCAGCCATTTGACAGAGAACTATGGCTACACCTTC. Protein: CASSHLTENYGYTF.